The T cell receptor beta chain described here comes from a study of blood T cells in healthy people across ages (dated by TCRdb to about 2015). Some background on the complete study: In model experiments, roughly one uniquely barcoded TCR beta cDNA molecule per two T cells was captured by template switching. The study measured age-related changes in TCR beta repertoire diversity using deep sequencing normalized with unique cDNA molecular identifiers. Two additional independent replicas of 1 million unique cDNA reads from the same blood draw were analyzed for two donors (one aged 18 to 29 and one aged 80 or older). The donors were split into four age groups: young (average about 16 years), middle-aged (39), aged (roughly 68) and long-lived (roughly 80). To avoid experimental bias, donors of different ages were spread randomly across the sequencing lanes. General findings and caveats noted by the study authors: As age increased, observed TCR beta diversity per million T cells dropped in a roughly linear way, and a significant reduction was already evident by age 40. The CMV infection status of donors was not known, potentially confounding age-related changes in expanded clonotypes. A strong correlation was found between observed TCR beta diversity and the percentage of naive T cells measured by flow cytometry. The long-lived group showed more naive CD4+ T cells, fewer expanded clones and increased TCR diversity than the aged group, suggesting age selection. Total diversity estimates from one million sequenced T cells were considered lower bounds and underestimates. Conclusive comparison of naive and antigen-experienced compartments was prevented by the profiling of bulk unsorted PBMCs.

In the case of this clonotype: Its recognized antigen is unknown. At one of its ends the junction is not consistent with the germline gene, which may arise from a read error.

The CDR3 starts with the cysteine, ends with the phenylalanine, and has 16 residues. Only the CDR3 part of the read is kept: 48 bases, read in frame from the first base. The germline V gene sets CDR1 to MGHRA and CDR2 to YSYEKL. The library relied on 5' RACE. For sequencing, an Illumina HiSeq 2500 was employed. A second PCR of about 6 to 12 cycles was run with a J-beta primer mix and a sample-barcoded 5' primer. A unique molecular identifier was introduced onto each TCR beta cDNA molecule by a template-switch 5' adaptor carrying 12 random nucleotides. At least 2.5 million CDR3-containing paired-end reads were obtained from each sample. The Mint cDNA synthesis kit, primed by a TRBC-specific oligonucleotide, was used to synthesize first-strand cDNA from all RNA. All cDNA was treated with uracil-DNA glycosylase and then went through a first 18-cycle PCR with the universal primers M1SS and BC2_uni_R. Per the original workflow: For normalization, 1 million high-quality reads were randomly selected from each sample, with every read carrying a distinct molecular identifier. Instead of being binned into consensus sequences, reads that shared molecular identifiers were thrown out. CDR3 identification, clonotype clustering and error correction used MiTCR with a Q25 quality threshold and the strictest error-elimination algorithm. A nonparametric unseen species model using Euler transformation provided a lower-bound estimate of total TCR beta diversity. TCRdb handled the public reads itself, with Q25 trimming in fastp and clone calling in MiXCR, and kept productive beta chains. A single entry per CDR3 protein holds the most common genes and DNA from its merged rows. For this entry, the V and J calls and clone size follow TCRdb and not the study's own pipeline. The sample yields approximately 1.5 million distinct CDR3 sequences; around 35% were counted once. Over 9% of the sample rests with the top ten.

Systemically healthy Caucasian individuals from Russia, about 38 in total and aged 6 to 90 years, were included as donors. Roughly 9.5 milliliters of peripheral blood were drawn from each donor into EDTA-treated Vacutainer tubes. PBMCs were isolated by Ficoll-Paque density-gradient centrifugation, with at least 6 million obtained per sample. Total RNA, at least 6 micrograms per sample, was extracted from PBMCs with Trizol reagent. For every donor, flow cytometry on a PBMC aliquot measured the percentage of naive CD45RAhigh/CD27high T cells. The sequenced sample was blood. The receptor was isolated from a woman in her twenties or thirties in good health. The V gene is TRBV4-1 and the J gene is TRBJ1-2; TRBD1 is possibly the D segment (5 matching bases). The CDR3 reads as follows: CANSLGREWANYGYTF. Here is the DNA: TGCGCCAACAGCCTCGGCAGGGAATGGGCTAACTATGGCTACACCTTC.